Sequencing of this T cell receptor beta chain was carried out in a study of blood T cell repertoires in COVID-19. Study in general: PBMCs, B-cell-depleted T cells, or T cells provided the cDNA or gDNA that made up the material.

Authors' methods: Reference gene primer amplification gave nucleated cell count estimates. Assay used: immunoSEQ multiplex PCR; TCRdb lists only in-frame clones, some missing. V, J and clone size are taken as reported in that table, and D and trimming were inferred from the DNA itself. The sample has about 130,000 clones; roughly 74% are singletons. This clone was seen only a few times. Unmatched junction bases numbered 6, after V lost 2 bases and J lost 0 bases. Germline assignment: CDR1 GTSNPN and CDR2 SVGIG (reference sequence). The CDR3 is 15 residues long. Seattle enrolled patients during active infection and tracked them longitudinally.

The sample comprised peripheral blood. The chain uses TRBV30 and TRBJ2-7, with 8 bases matching TRBD1. The TCR originated in a man older than 75 with COVID-19, enrolled during active disease. CDR3 loop: CAWSLTGANSYEQYF. CDR3 DNA: TGTGCCTGGAGTTTGACAGGGGCGAACTCCTACGAGCAGTACTTC.